Below are 7 T cell receptor beta chains sequenced from a single sample in a study of blood T cell repertoires in COVID-19. Method: immunoSEQ multiplex PCR; TCRdb's copy keeps in-frame clones and lacks some. The table has almost 400,000 clones, around 87% seen once. Sequenced sample: peripheral blood. Receptors originate from a woman aged 60-75 years with COVID-19, enrolled during active disease.

The chain uses TRBV3-1 (or the pseudogene TRBV3-2) and TRBJ2-1; perhaps TRBD2 as D (6 bases). This CDR3 has 16 amino acids. Germline CDR1 is LGHDT and CDR2 is YNNKEL (reference sequence). V was shortened by 4 bases and J by 4 bases, with 17 bases between the two germline ends. The CDR3 region has the DNA TGTGCCAGCAGCCTCCTCCCCGCTGGGGGGTACAATGAGCAGTTCTTC. Encoded protein: CASSLLPAGGYNEQFF.

This chain uses TRBV5-4 with TRBJ2-5, with 8 bases identical to TRBD2. Trimming cost V 0 bases and J 5 bases; bases outside gene matches: 6. The CDR3 extends over 15 amino acids. CDR1 is SGHNT and CDR2 is YYREEE in the germline V gene (reference sequence). The CDR3 bases are TGTGCCAGCAGCTTGGCACGGGGGGGCAGGGAGACCCAGTACTTC. It translates to CASSLARGGRETQYF.

The V gene is TRBV7-9, the J gene TRBJ2-5; TRBD1 aligns across 8 bases. Germline V gene data show CDR1 as SEHNR and CDR2 as FQNEAQ (reference sequence). The V and J ends lost 2 bases and 2 bases, in that order; junction bases with no gene match: 1. CDR3 length: 14 amino acids. Written as DNA, the CDR3 is TGTGCCAGCAGCTTAAGGACAGGGCAAGAGACCCAGTACTTC. This gives the protein CASSLRTGQETQYF.

The rearrangement uses TRBV6-5 and TRBJ1-1; possibly TRBD1 for D (6 bases). Germline-derived CDR1 and CDR2 are MNHEY and SVGAGI. V gave up 0 bases and J gave up 6 bases, with 14 bases separating them. This CDR3 region has 15 residues. The CDR3 loop is CASSYSAGVRAEAFF. CDR3 DNA: TGTGCCAGCAGTTACTCGGCAGGGGTTAGGGCTGAAGCTTTCTTT.

The rearrangement joins TRBV30 to TRBJ2-1; D remains unclear. CDR1 and CDR2 (germline): GTSNPN, SVGIG (reference sequence). V lost 4 bases and J 7 bases, leaving 11 bases between the germline ends. The CDR3 extends over 12 amino acids. The DNA for the CDR3 is TGTGCCTGGAAACTCCTTAAGAATGAGCAGTTCTTC. Translation: CAWKLLKNEQFF.

This chain uses TRBV18 with TRBJ2-3, with TRBD1 identical over 8 bases. From germline, CDR1 is KGHSH and CDR2 LQKENI. The CDR3 loop spans 15 amino acids. The J segment lost 3 bases and the V segment lost 4 bases, leaving 6 bases of the junction unmatched. DNA of the CDR3: TGTGCCAGCTCACTACTAGGACAGGGTACAGATACGCAGTATTTT. Translating gives CASSLLGQGTDTQYF. The entire variable domain, with the rest obtained from reference TRBV18 and TRBJ2-3, is as follows: NAGVMQNPRHLVRRRGQEARLRCSPMKGHSHVYWYRQLPEEGLKFMVYLQKENIIDESGMPKERFSAEFPKEGPSILRIQQVVRGDSAAYFCASSLLGQGTDTQYFGPGTRLTVL.

J is TRBJ2-3 and V is TRBV2, with TRBD1 matching over 7 bases. The V segment lost 9 bases and the J segment 4 bases; nucleotides outside the gene matches: 4. The length of the CDR3 is 12 residues. Per germline, CDR1 SNHLY and CDR2 FYNNEI. The CDR3 nucleotides read TGTGCCAGTGACAGGGACGCAGATACGCAGTATTTT. This sequence encodes CASDRDADTQYF. Variable domain in full (rest from reference TRBV2 and TRBJ2-3): EPEVTQTPSHQVTQMGQEVILRCVPISNHLYFYWYRQILGQKVEFLVSFYNNEISEKSEIFDDQFSVERPDGSNFTLKIRSTKLEDSAMYFCASDRDADTQYFGPGTRLTVL.